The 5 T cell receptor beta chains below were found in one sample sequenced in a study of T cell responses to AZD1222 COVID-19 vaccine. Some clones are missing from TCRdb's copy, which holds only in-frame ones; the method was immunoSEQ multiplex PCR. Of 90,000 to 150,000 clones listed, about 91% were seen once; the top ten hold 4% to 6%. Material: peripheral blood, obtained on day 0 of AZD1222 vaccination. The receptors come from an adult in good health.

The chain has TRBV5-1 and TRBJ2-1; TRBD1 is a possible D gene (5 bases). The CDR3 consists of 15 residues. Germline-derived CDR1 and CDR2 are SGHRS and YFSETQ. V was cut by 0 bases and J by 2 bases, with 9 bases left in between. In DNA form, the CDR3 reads TGCGCCAGCAGCTTGGGGCAGGGTGCCTACAATGAGCAGTTCTTC. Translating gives CASSLGQGAYNEQFF.

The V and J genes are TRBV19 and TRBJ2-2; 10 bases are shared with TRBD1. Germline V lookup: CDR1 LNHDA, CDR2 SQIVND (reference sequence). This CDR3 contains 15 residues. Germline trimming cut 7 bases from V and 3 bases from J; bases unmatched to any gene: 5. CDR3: CASTRTGGYTGELFF. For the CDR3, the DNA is TGTGCCAGTACCCGGACAGGGGGATACACCGGGGAGCTGTTTTTT.

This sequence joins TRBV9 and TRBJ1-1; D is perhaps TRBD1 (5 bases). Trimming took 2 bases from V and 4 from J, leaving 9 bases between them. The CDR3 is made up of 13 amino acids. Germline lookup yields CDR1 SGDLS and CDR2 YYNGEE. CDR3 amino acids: CASSVGVSTEAFF. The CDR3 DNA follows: TGTGCCAGCAGCGTGGGGGTTAGCACTGAAGCTTTCTTT.

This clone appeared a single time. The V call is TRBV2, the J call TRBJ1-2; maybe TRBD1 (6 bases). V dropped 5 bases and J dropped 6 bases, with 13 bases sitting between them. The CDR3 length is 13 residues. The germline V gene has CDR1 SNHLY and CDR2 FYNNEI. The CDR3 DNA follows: TGTGCCAGCAGTCCCGGACAGCGAGATGGCTACACCTTC. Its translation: CASSPGQRDGYTF.

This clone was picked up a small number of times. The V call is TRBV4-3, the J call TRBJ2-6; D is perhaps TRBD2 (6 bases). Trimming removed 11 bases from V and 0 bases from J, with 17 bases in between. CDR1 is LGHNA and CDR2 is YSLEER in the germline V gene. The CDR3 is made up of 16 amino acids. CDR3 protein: CARRPPGASGANVLTF. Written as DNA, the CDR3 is TGCGCCCGCCGCCCCCCGGGAGCCTCTGGGGCCAACGTCCTGACTTTC.